This is a list of T cell receptor beta chains from one sample in a study of shared clonotypes between healthy human individuals. Profiled with immunoSEQ multiplex PCR; TCRdb holds only in-frame clones, not every one. Counted here are a few million clones, approximately 94% occurring once; the ten biggest clones make up approximately 0.13%. Sequenced material: naive CD4+ T cells sorted from blood. Receptors originate from a man aged 18 to 30 in good health. CDR3s include the opening cysteine and the closing phenylalanine or tryptophan. D genes are given only for firm matches. Expanded clones are given a class, and other clones once, few, many or no size at all.

v_call: TRBV10-3; d_call: TRBD1; j_call: TRBJ1-2; clone_size: few; cdr3_aa: CAISVAGGYGYTF; cdr3_nt: TGTGCCATCAGTGTCGCAGGGGGCTATGGCTACACCTTC
v_call: TRBV5-1; d_call: .; j_call: TRBJ1-1; clone_size: once; cdr3_aa: CASSFTENTEAFF; cdr3_nt: TGCGCCAGCAGCTTCACAGAGAACACTGAAGCTTTCTTT
v_call: TRBV5-1; d_call: .; j_call: TRBJ2-3; clone_size: .; cdr3_aa: CASKGDTSSTDTQYF; cdr3_nt: TGCGCCAGCAAGGGGGACACATCTAGCACAGATACGCAGTATTTT
v_call: TRBV19; d_call: .; j_call: TRBJ1-6; clone_size: .; cdr3_aa: CASRNAWGSPLHF; cdr3_nt: TGTGCCAGTAGGAATGCCTGGGGTTCACCCCTCCACTTT
v_call: TRBV6-1; d_call: .; j_call: TRBJ2-5; clone_size: .; cdr3_aa: CASSELHRTLETQYF; cdr3_nt: TGTGCCAGCAGTGAACTGCACAGGACTTTAGAGACCCAGTACTTC
v_call: TRBV6-5; d_call: .; j_call: TRBJ1-6; clone_size: few; cdr3_aa: CASSYGPSNSPLHF; cdr3_nt: TGTGCCAGCAGTTACGGGCCCTCAAATTCACCCCTCCACTTT
v_call: TRBV5-1; d_call: .; j_call: TRBJ2-1; clone_size: .; cdr3_aa: CASAPGGGYNEQFF; cdr3_nt: TGCGCCAGCGCCCCCGGGGGAGGTTACAATGAGCAGTTCTTC
v_call: TRBV4-2; d_call: .; j_call: TRBJ1-2; clone_size: .; cdr3_aa: CASSQDETRGTNYGYTF; cdr3_nt: TGTGCCAGCAGCCAAGATGAGACAAGAGGGACTAACTATGGCTACACCTTC
v_call: TRBV7-9; d_call: TRBD1; j_call: TRBJ1-5; clone_size: .; cdr3_aa: CASSLALGQGHQPQHF; cdr3_nt: TGTGCCAGCAGCTTAGCCCTAGGACAGGGGCATCAGCCCCAGCATTTT
v_call: TRBV7-8; d_call: TRBD2; j_call: TRBJ2-1; clone_size: .; cdr3_aa: CASSLGGAGANEQFF; cdr3_nt: TGTGCCAGCAGCTTAGGAGGAGCGGGGGCCAATGAGCAGTTCTTC
v_call: TRBV11-2; d_call: .; j_call: TRBJ2-5; clone_size: .; cdr3_aa: CASSLSGLFETQYF; cdr3_nt: TGTGCCAGCAGCTTATCAGGGTTATTTGAGACCCAGTACTTC
v_call: TRBV6-5; d_call: .; j_call: TRBJ1-5; clone_size: .; cdr3_aa: CASSFAGTPNQPQHF; cdr3_nt: TGTGCCAGCAGTTTTGCCGGGACACCCAATCAGCCCCAGCATTTT
v_call: TRBV6-1; d_call: TRBD1; j_call: TRBJ1-5; clone_size: once; cdr3_aa: CASSESGQGGLWPQHF; cdr3_nt: TGTGCCAGCAGTGAATCCGGACAGGGGGGGTTGTGGCCCCAGCATTTT
v_call: TRBV5-4; d_call: TRBD2; j_call: TRBJ2-7; clone_size: .; cdr3_aa: CASSPGGASVSYEQYF; cdr3_nt: TGTGCCAGCAGCCCGGGGGGTGCTAGCGTCTCCTACGAGCAGTACTTC
v_call: TRBV19; d_call: .; j_call: TRBJ1-2; clone_size: .; cdr3_aa: CASSKAYWAPGYTF; cdr3_nt: TGTGCCAGTAGTAAGGCGTACTGGGCGCCCGGCTACACCTTC
v_call: TRBV10-1; d_call: .; j_call: TRBJ2-5; clone_size: .; cdr3_aa: CASSPNQETQYF; cdr3_nt: TGCGCCAGCAGTCCCAATCAAGAGACCCAGTACTTC
v_call: TRBV9; d_call: .; j_call: TRBJ2-1; clone_size: .; cdr3_aa: CASSGRVSSYNEQFF; cdr3_nt: TGTGCCAGCAGCGGGAGGGTTAGCTCCTACAATGAGCAGTTCTTC
v_call: TRBV29-1; d_call: .; j_call: TRBJ2-1; clone_size: .; cdr3_aa: CSVDSPNSYNEQFF; cdr3_nt: TGCAGCGTTGACAGTCCGAACTCCTACAATGAGCAGTTCTTC
v_call: TRBV7-2; d_call: .; j_call: TRBJ1-3; clone_size: .; cdr3_aa: CASSLGGSLGNTIYF; cdr3_nt: TGTGCCAGCAGCCTTGGCGGGTCTCTTGGAAACACCATATATTTT
v_call: TRBV11-2; d_call: TRBD1; j_call: TRBJ1-3; clone_size: .; cdr3_aa: CASSPTGTTGGNTIYF; cdr3_nt: TGTGCCAGCAGCCCGACAGGGACAACTGGTGGAAACACCATATATTTT
v_call: TRBV5-1; d_call: .; j_call: TRBJ1-3; clone_size: .; cdr3_aa: CASSPGAAGNTIYF; cdr3_nt: TGCGCCAGCAGCCCTGGGGCGGCTGGAAACACCATATATTTT
v_call: TRBV7-9; d_call: .; j_call: TRBJ2-5; clone_size: .; cdr3_aa: CASSFSDRETQYF; cdr3_nt: TGTGCCAGCAGCTTTTCTGACCGGGAGACCCAGTACTTC
v_call: TRBV11-2; d_call: TRBD2; j_call: TRBJ2-7; clone_size: .; cdr3_aa: CASSPDRLATYEQYF; cdr3_nt: TGTGCCAGCAGCCCAGATCGACTAGCTACCTACGAGCAGTACTTC
v_call: TRBV5-6; d_call: .; j_call: TRBJ1-2; clone_size: .; cdr3_aa: CASSFEDRPFSGYTF; cdr3_nt: TGTGCCAGCAGCTTTGAGGACAGACCGTTCTCTGGCTACACCTTC
v_call: TRBV7-8; d_call: .; j_call: TRBJ2-7; clone_size: .; cdr3_aa: CASSRLANSPYEQYF; cdr3_nt: TGTGCCAGCAGCCGGTTAGCAAACTCCCCCTACGAGCAGTACTTC
v_call: TRBV7-9; d_call: TRBD1; j_call: TRBJ1-2; clone_size: .; cdr3_aa: CASSLAVAGQGRGYTF; cdr3_nt: TGTGCCAGCAGCTTAGCGGTTGCGGGACAGGGACGGGGCTACACCTTC
v_call: TRBV4-3; d_call: TRBD1; j_call: TRBJ2-2; clone_size: .; cdr3_aa: CASSQGQGFPTGELFF; cdr3_nt: TGCGCCAGCAGCCAAGGACAGGGGTTTCCCACCGGGGAGCTGTTTTTT
v_call: TRBV2; d_call: .; j_call: TRBJ1-1; clone_size: few; cdr3_aa: CASSVQGYTEAFF; cdr3_nt: TGTGCCAGCAGTGTACAGGGTTACACTGAAGCTTTCTTT
v_call: TRBV4-1; d_call: .; j_call: TRBJ2-7; clone_size: .; cdr3_aa: CASSLVTNEQYF; cdr3_nt: TGCGCCAGCAGCCTAGTCACCAACGAGCAGTACTTC
v_call: TRBV5-4; d_call: .; j_call: TRBJ1-1; clone_size: .; cdr3_aa: CASSDNLNTEAFF; cdr3_nt: TGTGCCAGCAGCGATAACCTGAACACTGAAGCTTTCTTT
v_call: TRBV14; d_call: .; j_call: TRBJ2-7; clone_size: once; cdr3_aa: CASSQLTGPGVEQYF; cdr3_nt: TGTGCCAGCAGCCAGTTAACGGGACCTGGGGTCGAGCAGTACTTC
v_call: TRBV30; d_call: .; j_call: TRBJ1-6; clone_size: .; cdr3_aa: CAWGRWENSPLHF; cdr3_nt: TGTGCCTGGGGACGGTGGGAGAATTCACCCCTCCACTTT
v_call: TRBV11-2; d_call: .; j_call: TRBJ2-7; clone_size: .; cdr3_aa: CASSLDRIAYEQYF; cdr3_nt: TGTGCCAGCAGCTTAGATCGGATCGCCTACGAGCAGTACTTC
v_call: TRBV5-1; d_call: .; j_call: TRBJ2-5; clone_size: .; cdr3_aa: CASSEDSWYQETQYF; cdr3_nt: TGCGCCAGCAGTGAGGACAGTTGGTATCAAGAGACCCAGTACTTC
v_call: TRBV5-4; d_call: .; j_call: TRBJ1-6; clone_size: .; cdr3_aa: CASSLGGLTPLHF; cdr3_nt: TGTGCCAGCAGCTTGGGGGGTCTTACACCCCTCCACTTT
v_call: TRBV19; d_call: .; j_call: TRBJ1-2; clone_size: .; cdr3_aa: CASSISPANYGYTF; cdr3_nt: TGTGCCAGTAGTATTAGTCCGGCTAACTATGGCTACACCTTC
v_call: TRBV7-8; d_call: TRBD1; j_call: TRBJ2-7; clone_size: .; cdr3_aa: CASSSGQTAYEQYF; cdr3_nt: TGTGCCAGCAGTTCGGGACAGACCGCCTACGAGCAGTACTTC